This TCR beta chain was sequenced in a study of T cell responses to AZD1222 COVID-19 vaccine. The J segment lost 6 bases and the V segment lost 5 bases, leaving 9 bases of the junction unmatched. The CDR3 spans 15 residues. CDR1 and CDR2 (germline): SGHAT, FQNNGV. Sequencing used immunoSEQ multiplex PCR; TCRdb keeps in-frame clones, though not all of them. The table records roughly 92,000 clones, around 90% of them present only once. Details on this clone: Its antigen is undetermined.

The study's findings and limits: Spike-specific TCR breadth and depth were elevated following two AZD1222 doses.

The rearrangement uses TRBV11-2 and TRBJ2-1; 8 positions match TRBD2. The receptor was isolated from an adult in good health. Sequenced material: peripheral blood, taken on day 0 of AZD1222 vaccination. CDR3 in amino acids: CASSPERESINEQFF. For the CDR3, the DNA is TGTGCCAGCAGCCCCGAGCGGGAGTCGATCAATGAGCAGTTCTTC.